A selection of T cell receptor beta chains follows, all from one sample in a study of cytomegalovirus exposure and HLA in healthy donors. Produced via immunoSEQ multiplex PCR; TCRdb's table is partial and in-frame only. The table shows about 160,000 clones, with 80% to 90% occurring only once. Material: PBMCs. The receptors come from a man aged 18 to 29 in good health and CMV-seronegative. Each CDR3 is given with its conserved first and last residue. The order of the fields is J gene, CDR3 length, V gene, clone size, D gene, CDR3 protein, CDR3 DNA. D genes are given only for firm matches. Clone size is shown for a subset of rows, as once, few, many or a class of expanded clone.

TRBJ2-1,18,TRBV9,NA,TRBD2,CASSTHRPGLARYNEQFF,TGTGCCAGCAGCACCCATCGTCCGGGACTAGCACGATACAATGAGCAGTTCTTC
TRBJ2-7,15,TRBV6-5,NA,TRBD1,CASRPGTGSSYEQYF,TGTGCCAGCAGACCCGGGACAGGCAGCTCCTACGAGCAGTACTTC
TRBJ2-7,15,TRBV7-8,NA,NA,CASSLGGSETYEQYF,TGTGCCAGCAGCTTAGGAGGCAGTGAGACCTACGAGCAGTACTTC
TRBJ1-4,14,TRBV5-6,once,TRBD1,CASSLGAGGEKLFF,TGTGCCAGCAGCTTGGGTGCAGGGGGGGAAAAACTGTTTTTT
TRBJ2-5,16,TRBV30,NA,TRBD2,CACPAGSGGFQETQYF,TGTGCCTGCCCCGCGGGAAGCGGGGGGTTTCAAGAGACCCAGTACTTC
TRBJ2-3,17,TRBV5-4,NA,TRBD2,CASSFSGSGPFTDTQYF,TGTGCCAGCAGCTTTAGCGGGTCCGGTCCATTCACAGATACGCAGTATTTT
TRBJ1-6,16,TRBV27,NA,TRBD1,CASRSQQGVFNSPLHF,TGTGCCAGCAGATCCCAACAGGGGGTCTTTAATTCACCCCTCCACTTT
TRBJ1-2,13,TRBV28,NA,NA,CASTPGLNYGYTF,TGTGCCAGCACCCCGGGACTAAACTATGGCTACACCTTC
TRBJ1-2,20,TRBV27,NA,TRBD1,CASSLNPGQGAPSLGYGYTF,TGTGCCAGCAGTTTAAACCCCGGACAGGGGGCACCGTCACTAGGCTATGGCTACACCTTC
TRBJ2-3,15,TRBV6-5,NA,TRBD1,CASSPGTAYTDTQYF,TGTGCCAGCAGCCCCGGGACAGCCTACACAGATACGCAGTATTTT
TRBJ2-5,13,TRBV10-3,NA,TRBD1,CAISATGEETQYF,TGTGCCATCAGTGCGACAGGGGAAGAGACCCAGTACTTC
TRBJ1-2,16,TRBV28,once,TRBD1,CASSSPTRTGGSGYTF,TGTGCCAGCAGTTCCCCTACGAGGACAGGGGGCTCTGGCTACACCTTC
TRBJ2-2,20,TRBV7-3,NA,TRBD2,CASSPMGGASGGAGTGELFF,TGTGCCAGCAGCCCCATGGGGGGGGCAAGCGGGGGGGCCGGCACCGGGGAGCTGTTTTTT
TRBJ1-3,15,TRBV19,few,NA,CASSITGTSGNTIYF,TGTGCCAGTAGTATAACGGGAACGTCTGGAAACACCATATATTTT
TRBJ1-4,14,TRBV9,NA,TRBD1,CASSPTGGDEKLFF,TGTGCCAGCAGCCCCACAGGGGGCGATGAAAAACTGTTTTTT
TRBJ2-2,15,TRBV12-5,NA,NA,CASGFRGTNTGELFF,TGTGCTAGTGGTTTCAGAGGGACGAACACCGGGGAGCTGTTTTTT
TRBJ1-1,13,TRBV30,NA,NA,CAWRRELFTEAFF,TGTGCCTGGCGCAGGGAATTGTTCACTGAAGCTTTCTTT
TRBJ1-1,14,TRBV6-1,NA,TRBD1,CASSSPGQGPEAFF,TGTGCCAGCAGTTCTCCGGGACAGGGTCCTGAAGCTTTCTTT
TRBJ1-6,13,TRBV28,NA,TRBD1,CASSLSGGSPLHF,TGTGCCAGCAGTTTATCAGGGGGTTCACCCCTCCACTTT